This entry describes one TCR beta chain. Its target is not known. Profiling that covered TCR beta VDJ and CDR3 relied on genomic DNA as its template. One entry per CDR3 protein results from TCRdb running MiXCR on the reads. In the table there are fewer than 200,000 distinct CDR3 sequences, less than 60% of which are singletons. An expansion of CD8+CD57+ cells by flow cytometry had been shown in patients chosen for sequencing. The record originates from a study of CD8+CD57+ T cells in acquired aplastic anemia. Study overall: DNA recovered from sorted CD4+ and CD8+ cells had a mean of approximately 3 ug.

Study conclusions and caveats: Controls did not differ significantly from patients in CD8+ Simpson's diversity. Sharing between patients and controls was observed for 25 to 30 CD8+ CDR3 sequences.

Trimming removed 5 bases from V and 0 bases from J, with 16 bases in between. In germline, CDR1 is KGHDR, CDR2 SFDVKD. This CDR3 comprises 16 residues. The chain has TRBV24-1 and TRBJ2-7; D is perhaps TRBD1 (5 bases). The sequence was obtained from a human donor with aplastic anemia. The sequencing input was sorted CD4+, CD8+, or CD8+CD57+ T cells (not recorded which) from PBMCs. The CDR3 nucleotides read TGTGCCACCAGTGTGGCTAAGGAAGGGGCCTCCTACGAGCAGTACTTC. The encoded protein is CATSVAKEGASYEQYF.